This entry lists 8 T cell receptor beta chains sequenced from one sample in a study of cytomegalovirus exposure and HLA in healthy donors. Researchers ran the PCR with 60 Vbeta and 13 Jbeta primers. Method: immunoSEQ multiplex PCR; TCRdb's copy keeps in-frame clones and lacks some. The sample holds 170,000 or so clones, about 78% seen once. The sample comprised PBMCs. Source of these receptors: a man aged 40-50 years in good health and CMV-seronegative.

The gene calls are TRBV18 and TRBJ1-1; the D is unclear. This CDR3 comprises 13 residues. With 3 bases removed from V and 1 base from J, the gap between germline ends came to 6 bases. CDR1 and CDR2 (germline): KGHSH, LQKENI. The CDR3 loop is CASSPQANTEAFF. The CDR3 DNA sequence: TGTGCCAGCTCACCCCAGGCGAACACTGAAGCTTTCTTT.

The CDR3 sequence is CASRGERGGLADTQYF. In DNA form, the CDR3 reads TGTGCCAGTAGGGGGGAGAGGGGAGGGCTTGCAGATACGCAGTATTTT. The V gene is TRBV19, the J gene TRBJ2-3, with 7 bases lining up with TRBD2. Germline lookup yields CDR1 LNHDA and CDR2 SQIVND (reference sequence). The CDR3 runs to 16 residues. Trimming removed 6 bases from V and 4 bases from J; junction bases left unmatched: 13.

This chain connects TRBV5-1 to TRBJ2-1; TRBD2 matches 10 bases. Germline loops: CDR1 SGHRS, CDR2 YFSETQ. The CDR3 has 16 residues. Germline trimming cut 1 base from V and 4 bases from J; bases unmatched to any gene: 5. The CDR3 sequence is CASSLTGLANYNEQFF. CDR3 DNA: TGCGCCAGCAGCTTGACGGGACTAGCGAATTACAATGAGCAGTTCTTC.

The CDR3 DNA reads as TGTGCCAGTAGTATCACAGGGAACGAGCAGTACTTC. It is translated as CASSITGNEQYF. The chain couples TRBV19 to TRBJ2-7, with a tentative D call TRBD1 (6 bases). The CDR3 has 12 residues. Germline V gene lookup returns CDR1 LNHDA and CDR2 SQIVND (reference sequence). The ends were cut back, 3 bases at V and 5 bases at J, with 8 bases in the middle.

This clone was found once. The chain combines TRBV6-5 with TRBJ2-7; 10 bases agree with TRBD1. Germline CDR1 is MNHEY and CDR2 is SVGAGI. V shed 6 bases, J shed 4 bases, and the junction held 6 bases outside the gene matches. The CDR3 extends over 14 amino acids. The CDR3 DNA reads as TGTGCCAGCAGCAGAGACAGGGGGCGATACGAGCAGTACTTC. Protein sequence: CASSRDRGRYEQYF.

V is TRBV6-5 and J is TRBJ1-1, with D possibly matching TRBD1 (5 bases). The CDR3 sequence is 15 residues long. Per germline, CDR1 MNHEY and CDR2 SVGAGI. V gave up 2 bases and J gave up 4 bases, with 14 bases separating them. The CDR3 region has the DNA TGTGCCAGCAGTTACACGGGCAGGGTTCCCACTGAAGCTTTCTTT. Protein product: CASSYTGRVPTEAFF.

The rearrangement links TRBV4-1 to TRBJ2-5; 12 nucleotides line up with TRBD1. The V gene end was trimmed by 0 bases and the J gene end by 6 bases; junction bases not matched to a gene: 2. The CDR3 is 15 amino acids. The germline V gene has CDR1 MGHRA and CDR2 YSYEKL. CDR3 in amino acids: CASSQDGDRGQTQYF. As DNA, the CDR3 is TGCGCCAGCAGCCAAGACGGGGACAGGGGGCAGACCCAGTACTTC.

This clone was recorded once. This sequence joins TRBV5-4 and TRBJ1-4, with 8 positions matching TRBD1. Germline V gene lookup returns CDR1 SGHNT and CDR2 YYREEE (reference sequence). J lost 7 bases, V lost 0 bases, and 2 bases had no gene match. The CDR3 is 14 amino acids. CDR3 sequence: CASSLGQGFEKLFF. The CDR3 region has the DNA TGTGCCAGCAGCTTGGGACAGGGGTTTGAAAAACTGTTTTTT.